This T cell receptor beta chain emerged from a study of CD8 T cells in ankylosing spondylitis. This clonotype was seen ten or more times. Its antigen is as yet unknown. The junction and the germline gene differ at one end; a read error may be behind it. Findings of the study overall: Matched ankylosing spondylitis synovial fluid reportedly showed significant enrichment of disease-linked clones.

One entry per CDR3 protein results from TCRdb running MiXCR on the 5' RACE reads. The sample holds roughly 230,000 distinct CDR3 sequences, roughly 8.2% seen once. The CDR3 is made up of 14 amino acids. Germline V gene lookup returns CDR1 SSHAT and CDR2 FNYEAQ (reference sequence). The receptor's source is a female donor with ankylosing spondylitis or in good health (not recorded which). The chain carries TRBV7-7 and TRBJ2-5, with 8 bases matching TRBD2. Material for sequencing was blood, either unsorted or a sorted T cell fraction (not recorded which). The DNA of the CDR3 is TGTGCTAGCAGCCCGGGACTAGAAGGGGAGACCCAGTACTTC. Protein: CASSPGLEGETQYF.